This T cell receptor beta chain came from a study of tumor-infiltrating lymphocytes in primary liver carcinoma. Background on the study: The tumors ranged from roughly 4 to 11 cm across and fell within stage T1-T3 N0M0. Productive TCRbeta read counts per sample ran from roughly 3.5 to 7 million and were similar across tissue types.

For each extraction, RNA and DNA were obtained together from around 20-30 mg of unsorted bulk tissue. With a constant-region primer, TCR beta cDNA was made from approximately 500 ng of total RNA. Sequencing libraries for TCR beta derived from three nested multiplex PCR rounds that used slightly modified ARM-PCR. TCRdb redid the calling of the multiplex PCR reads with MiXCR, one entry per CDR3 protein. This table holds 52,000 or so distinct CDR3 sequences, 65% to 85% found once. Input material: liver tumor tissue from sampling region 5. The subset: tumor region T5, tumor centre. The TCR sequence derives from a man in his forties with primary liver carcinoma and hepatitis B virus infection.

The CDR3 coding sequence is TGTGCTAGCGGCCAAGGCCCCGGACGGGGAAAAGGCGAGCAGTACTTC. It specifies CASGQGPGRGKGEQYF. This chain joins TRBV4-2 and TRBJ2-7, with D possibly being TRBD2 (6 bases). The V gene's germline CDR1 is LGHNA and CDR2 YNFKEQ. The CDR3 consists of 16 residues.